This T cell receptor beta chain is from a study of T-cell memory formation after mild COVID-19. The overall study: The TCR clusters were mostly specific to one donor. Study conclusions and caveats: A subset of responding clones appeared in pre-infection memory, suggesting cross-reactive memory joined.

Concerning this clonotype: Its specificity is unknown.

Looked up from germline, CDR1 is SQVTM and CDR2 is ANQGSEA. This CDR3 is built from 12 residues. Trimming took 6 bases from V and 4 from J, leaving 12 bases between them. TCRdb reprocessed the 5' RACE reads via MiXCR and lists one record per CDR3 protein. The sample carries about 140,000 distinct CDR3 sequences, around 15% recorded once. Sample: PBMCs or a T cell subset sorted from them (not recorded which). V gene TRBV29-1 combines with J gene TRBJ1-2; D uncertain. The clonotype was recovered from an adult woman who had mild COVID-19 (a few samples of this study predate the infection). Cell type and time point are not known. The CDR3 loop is CSVPMTSYGYTF. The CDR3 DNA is TGCAGCGTCCCGATGACGTCCTATGGCTACACCTTC.